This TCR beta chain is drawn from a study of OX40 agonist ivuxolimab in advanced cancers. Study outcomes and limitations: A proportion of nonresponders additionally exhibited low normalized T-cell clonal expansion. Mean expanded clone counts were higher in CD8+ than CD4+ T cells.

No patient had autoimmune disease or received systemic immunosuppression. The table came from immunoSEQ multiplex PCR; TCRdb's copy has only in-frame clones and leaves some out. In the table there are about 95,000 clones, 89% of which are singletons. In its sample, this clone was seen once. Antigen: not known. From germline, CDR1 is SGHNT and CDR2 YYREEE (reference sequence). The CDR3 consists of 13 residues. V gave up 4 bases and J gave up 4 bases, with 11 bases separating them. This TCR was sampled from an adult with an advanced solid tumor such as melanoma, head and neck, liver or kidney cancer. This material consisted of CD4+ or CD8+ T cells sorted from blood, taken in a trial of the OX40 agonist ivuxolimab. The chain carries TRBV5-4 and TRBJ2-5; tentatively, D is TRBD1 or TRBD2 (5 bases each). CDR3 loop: CASSRRGVETQYF. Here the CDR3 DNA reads TGTGCCAGCAGCCGCCGAGGGGTAGAGACCCAGTACTTC.